The rows below give T cell receptor beta chains drawn from one sample of a study of T cell responses to AZD1222 COVID-19 vaccine. Some clones are missing from TCRdb's copy, which holds only in-frame ones; the method was immunoSEQ multiplex PCR. The sample lists around 120,000 clones; around 90% were seen once. The source was peripheral blood, collected on day 0 of AZD1222 vaccination. The receptors shown here come from an adult in good health. Each CDR3 is given with its conserved first and last residue. D genes are given only for firm matches.

V	D	J	DNA	CDR3
TRBV28	NA	TRBJ1-1	TGTGCCAGCAGTACCCGGACAGCTTCGGCTTTCTTT	CASSTRTASAFF
TRBV5-8	TRBD1	TRBJ1-5	TGTGCCAGCAGCTTGGACAGGGGGCTTCAGCCCCAGCATTTT	CASSLDRGLQPQHF
TRBV7-8	NA	TRBJ1-4	TGTGCCAGCAGCCTCTGGGGGGGGACCGGGACGGTAAATGAAAAACTGTTTTTT	CASSLWGGTGTVNEKLFF
TRBV7-8	TRBD2	TRBJ2-5	TGTGCCAGCAGCAAACCCCCTAGCGGGGGGACCCAAGAGACCCAGTACTTC	CASSKPPSGGTQETQYF
TRBV2	NA	TRBJ1-2	TGTGCCAGCAGCCCTAACTATGGCTACACCTTC	CASSPNYGYTF
TRBV7-6	TRBD2	TRBJ2-3	TGTGCCAGCAGCTTAGGGGCGGGGGGAGGCACAGATACGCAGTATTTT	CASSLGAGGGTDTQYF
TRBV9	NA	TRBJ2-1	TGTGCCAGCAGCGTAGAGGACCCGGGCCCCTACAATGAGCAGTTCTTC	CASSVEDPGPYNEQFF
TRBV2	NA	TRBJ1-5	TGTGCCAGCAATCGCGATAGCAATCAGCCCCAGCATTTT	CASNRDSNQPQHF
TRBV5-1	TRBD1	TRBJ1-1	TGCGCCAGCGCGACAGGGGGCCCGGTCGCGAACACTGAAGCTTTCTTT	CASATGGPVANTEAFF
TRBV18	NA	TRBJ2-1	TGTGCCAGCTCACCTAGCAATGAGCAGTTCTTC	CASSPSNEQFF
TRBV28	NA	TRBJ1-1	TGTGCCAGCAGTTTATCACGACATCCACGGACTGAAGCTTTCTTT	CASSLSRHPRTEAFF
TRBV6-2/TRBV6-3	TRBD1	TRBJ2-5	TGTGCCAGCAGTCCCCTCGGACAGGGGAGCCAAGAGACCCAGTACTTC	CASSPLGQGSQETQYF